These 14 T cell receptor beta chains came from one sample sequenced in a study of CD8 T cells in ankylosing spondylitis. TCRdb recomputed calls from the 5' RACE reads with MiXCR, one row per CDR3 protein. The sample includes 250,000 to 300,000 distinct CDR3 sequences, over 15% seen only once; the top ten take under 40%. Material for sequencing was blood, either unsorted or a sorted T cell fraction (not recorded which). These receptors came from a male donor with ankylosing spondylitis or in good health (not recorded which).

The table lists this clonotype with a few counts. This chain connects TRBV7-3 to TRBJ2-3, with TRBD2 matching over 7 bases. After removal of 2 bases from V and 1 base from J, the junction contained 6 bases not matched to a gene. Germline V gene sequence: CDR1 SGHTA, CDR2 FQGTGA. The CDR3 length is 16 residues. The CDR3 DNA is TGTGCCAGCAGCTTAGGTCCCAGCGGGGGCACAGATACGCAGTATTTT. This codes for CASSLGPSGGTDTQYF.

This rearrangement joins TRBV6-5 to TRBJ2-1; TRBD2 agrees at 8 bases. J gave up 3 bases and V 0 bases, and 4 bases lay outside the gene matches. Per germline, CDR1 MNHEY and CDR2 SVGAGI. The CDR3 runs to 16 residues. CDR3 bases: TGTGCCAGCAGTTACTCCCCGGGACTAGACTACAATGAGCAGTTCTTC. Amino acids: CASSYSPGLDYNEQFF.

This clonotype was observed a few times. CDR3 loop: CASSQLYNEQFF. The CDR3 DNA follows: TGCGCCAGCAGCCAACTTTACAATGAGCAGTTCTTC. This chain joins TRBV4-1 and TRBJ2-1, with D unclear. V lost 2 bases and J 4 bases, leaving 3 bases between the germline ends. CDR3 length equals 12 residues. Germline CDR1 MGHRA, CDR2 YSYEKL.

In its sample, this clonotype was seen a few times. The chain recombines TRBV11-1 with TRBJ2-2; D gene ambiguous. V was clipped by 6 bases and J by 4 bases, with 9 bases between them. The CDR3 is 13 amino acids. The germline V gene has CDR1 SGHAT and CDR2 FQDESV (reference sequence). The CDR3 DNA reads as TGTGCCAGCAGTCTTCCTTTCACCGGGGAGCTGTTTTTT. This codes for CASSLPFTGELFF.

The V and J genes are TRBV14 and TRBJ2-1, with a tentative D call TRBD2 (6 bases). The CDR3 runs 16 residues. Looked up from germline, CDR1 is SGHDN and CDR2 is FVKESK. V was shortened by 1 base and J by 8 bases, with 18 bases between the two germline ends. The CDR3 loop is CASSQGVTGTPHEQFF. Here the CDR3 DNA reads TGTGCCAGCAGCCAAGGAGTAACCGGGACTCCTCATGAGCAGTTCTTC.

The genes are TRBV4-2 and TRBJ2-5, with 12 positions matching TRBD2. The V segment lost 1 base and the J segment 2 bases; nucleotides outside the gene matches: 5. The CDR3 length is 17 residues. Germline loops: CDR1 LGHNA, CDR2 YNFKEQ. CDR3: CASSQVWTSGVQETQYF. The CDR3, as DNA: TGTGCCAGCAGCCAAGTCTGGACTAGCGGGGTTCAAGAGACCCAGTACTTC.

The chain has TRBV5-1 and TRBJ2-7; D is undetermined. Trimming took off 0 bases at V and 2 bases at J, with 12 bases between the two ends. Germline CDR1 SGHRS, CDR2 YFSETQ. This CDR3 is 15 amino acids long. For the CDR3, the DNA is TGCGCCAGCAGCTTGGGGTCTAGTCATCCCTACGAGCAGTACTTC. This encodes CASSLGSSHPYEQYF.

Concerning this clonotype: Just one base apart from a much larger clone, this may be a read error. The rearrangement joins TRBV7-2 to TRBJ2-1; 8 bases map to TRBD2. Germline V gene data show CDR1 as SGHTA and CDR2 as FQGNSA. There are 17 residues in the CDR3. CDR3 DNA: TGTGCCAGCAGCTTCTTGGCGGGAGGCCCTTTATACAGTGAGCAGTTCTTC. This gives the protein CASSFLAGGPLYSEQFF.

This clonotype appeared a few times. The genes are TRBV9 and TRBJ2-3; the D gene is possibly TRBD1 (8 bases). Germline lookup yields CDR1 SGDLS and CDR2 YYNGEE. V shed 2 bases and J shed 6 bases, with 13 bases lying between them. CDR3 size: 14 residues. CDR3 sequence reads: CASSVTGEGDTQYF. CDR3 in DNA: TGTGCCAGCAGCGTGACAGGGGAGGGGGATACGCAGTATTTT.

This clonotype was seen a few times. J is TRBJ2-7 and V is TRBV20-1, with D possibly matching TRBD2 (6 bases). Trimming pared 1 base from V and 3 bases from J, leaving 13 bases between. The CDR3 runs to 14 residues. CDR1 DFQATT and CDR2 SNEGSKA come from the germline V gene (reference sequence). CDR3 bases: TGCAGTGCTAGAGGACTAGAGTTTTTCTACGAGCAGTACTTC. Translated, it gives CSARGLEFFYEQYF.

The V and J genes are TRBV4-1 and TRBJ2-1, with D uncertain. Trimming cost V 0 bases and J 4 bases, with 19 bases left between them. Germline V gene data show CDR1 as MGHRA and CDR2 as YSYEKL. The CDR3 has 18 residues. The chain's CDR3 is CASSQDIVFGQAYNEQFF. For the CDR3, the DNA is TGCGCCAGCAGCCAAGATATTGTTTTTGGGCAGGCGTACAATGAGCAGTTCTTC.

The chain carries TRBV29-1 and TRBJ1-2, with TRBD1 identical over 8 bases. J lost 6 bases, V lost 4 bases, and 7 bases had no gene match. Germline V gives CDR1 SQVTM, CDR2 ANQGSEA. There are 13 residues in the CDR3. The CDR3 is CSVAPTGGNGYTF. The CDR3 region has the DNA TGCAGCGTTGCCCCAACAGGGGGGAATGGCTACACCTTC.

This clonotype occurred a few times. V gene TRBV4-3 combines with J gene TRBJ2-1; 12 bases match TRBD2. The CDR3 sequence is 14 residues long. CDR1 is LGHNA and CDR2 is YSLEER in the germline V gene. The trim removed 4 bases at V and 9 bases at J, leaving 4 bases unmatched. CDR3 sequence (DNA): TGCGCCAGCAGCCTGACTAGCGGGAGTTCTGAGCAGTTCTTC. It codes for CASSLTSGSSEQFF.

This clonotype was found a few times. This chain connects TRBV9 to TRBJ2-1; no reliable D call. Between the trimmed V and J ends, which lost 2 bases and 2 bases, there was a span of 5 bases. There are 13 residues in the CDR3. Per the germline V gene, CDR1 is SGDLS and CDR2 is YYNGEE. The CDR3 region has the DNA TGTGCCAGCAGCGTTTGGGCCTACAATGAGCAGTTCTTC. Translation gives CASSVWAYNEQFF.